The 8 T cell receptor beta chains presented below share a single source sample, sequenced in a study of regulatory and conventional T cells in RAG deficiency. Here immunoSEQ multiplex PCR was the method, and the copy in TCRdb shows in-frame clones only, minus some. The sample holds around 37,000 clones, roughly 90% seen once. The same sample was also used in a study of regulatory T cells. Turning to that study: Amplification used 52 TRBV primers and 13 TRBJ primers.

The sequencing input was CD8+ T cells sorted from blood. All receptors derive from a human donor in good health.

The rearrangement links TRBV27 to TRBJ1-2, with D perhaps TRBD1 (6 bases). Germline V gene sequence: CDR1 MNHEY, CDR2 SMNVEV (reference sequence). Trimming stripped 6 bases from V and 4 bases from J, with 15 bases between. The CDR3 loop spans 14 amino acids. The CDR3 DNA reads TGTGCCAGCAGGACTTTACGGACAGCCTATGGCTACACCTTC. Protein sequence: CASRTLRTAYGYTF.

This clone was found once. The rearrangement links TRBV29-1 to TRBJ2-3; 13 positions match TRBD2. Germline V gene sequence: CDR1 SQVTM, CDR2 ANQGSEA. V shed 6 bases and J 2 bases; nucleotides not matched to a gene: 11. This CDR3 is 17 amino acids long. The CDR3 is CSVSSYGLAGDTDTQYF. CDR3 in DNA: TGCAGCGTCTCATCCTACGGACTAGCGGGGGACACAGATACGCAGTATTTT.

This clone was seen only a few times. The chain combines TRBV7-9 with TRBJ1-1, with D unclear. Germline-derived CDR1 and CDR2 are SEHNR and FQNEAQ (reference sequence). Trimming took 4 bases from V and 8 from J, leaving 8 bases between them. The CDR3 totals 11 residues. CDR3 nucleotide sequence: TGTGCCAGCAGCTCCAGCCCAGAAGCTTTCTTT. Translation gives CASSSSPEAFF.

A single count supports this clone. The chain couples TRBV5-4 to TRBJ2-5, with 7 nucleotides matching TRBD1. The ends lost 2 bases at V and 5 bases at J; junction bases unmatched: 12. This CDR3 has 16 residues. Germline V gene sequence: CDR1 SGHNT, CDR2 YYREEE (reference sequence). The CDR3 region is CASSLPPGQREETQYF. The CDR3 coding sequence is TGTGCCAGCAGCTTACCACCGGGACAGAGGGAGGAGACCCAGTACTTC.

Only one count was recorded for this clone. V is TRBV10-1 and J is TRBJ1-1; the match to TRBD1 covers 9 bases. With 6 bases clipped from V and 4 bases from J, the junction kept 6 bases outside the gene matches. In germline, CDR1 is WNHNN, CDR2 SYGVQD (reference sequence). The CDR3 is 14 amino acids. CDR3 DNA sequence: TGCGCCAGCAGATCAGACAGGGGGTCCACTGAAGCTTTCTTT. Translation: CASRSDRGSTEAFF.

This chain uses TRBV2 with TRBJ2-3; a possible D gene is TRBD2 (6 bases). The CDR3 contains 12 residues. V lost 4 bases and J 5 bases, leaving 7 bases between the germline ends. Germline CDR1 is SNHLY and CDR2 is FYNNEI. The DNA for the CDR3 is TGTGCCAGCAGTGGGGACTTAGATACGCAGTATTTT. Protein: CASSGDLDTQYF. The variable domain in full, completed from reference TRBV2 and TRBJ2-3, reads EPEVTQTPSHQVTQMGQEVILRCVPISNHLYFYWYRQILGQKVEFLVSFYNNEISEKSEIFDDQFSVERPDGSNFTLKIRSTKLEDSAMYFCASSGDLDTQYFGPGTRLTVL.

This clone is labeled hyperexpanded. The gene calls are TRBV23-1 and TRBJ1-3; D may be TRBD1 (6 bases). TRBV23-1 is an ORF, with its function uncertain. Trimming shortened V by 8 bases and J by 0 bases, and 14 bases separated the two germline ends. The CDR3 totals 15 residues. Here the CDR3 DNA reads TGCGCCAGCCGTCCTCGGGACAACTCTGGAAACACCATATATTTT. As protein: CASRPRDNSGNTIYF.

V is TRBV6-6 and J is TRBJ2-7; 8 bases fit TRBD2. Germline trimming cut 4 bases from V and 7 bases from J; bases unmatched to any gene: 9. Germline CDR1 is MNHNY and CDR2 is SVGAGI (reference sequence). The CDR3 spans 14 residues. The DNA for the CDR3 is TGTGCCAGCAGTTCAGCGGGAGCCACACGGGAGCAGTACTTC. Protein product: CASSSAGATREQYF.